This entry is about one T cell receptor (beta chain). The CDR3 has 15 amino acids. V was trimmed by 7 bases and J by 0 bases, leaving 13 bases between them. Germline lookup yields CDR1 SNHLY and CDR2 FYNNEI. The sample is drawn from a study of identifying expanded T cells in peripheral blood. TCRdb's copy holds only in-frame clones and misses some; the assay was immunoSEQ multiplex PCR. This table holds over 75,000 clones, around 89% found once. Sequencing was performed on blood. The chain recombines TRBV2 with TRBJ2-4, with a tentative D call TRBD1 (5 bases). The sequence came from a person between 18 and 75 years old in good health. The CDR3 DNA is TGTGCCAGCACGGCGGACATACTAGCCAAAAACATTCAGTACTTC. This encodes CASTADILAKNIQYF.